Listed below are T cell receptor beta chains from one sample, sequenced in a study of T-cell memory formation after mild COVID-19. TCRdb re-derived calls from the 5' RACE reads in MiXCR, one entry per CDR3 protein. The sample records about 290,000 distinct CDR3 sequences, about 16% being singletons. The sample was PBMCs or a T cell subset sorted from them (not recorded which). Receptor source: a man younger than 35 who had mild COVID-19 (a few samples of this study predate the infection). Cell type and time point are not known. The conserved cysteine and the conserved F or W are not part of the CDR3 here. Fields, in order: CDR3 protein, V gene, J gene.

ASSLWGDERNTIY	TRBV12-3/TRBV12-4	TRBJ1-3
ASSLGGQAIYGYT	TRBV5-1	TRBJ1-2
ASGGRRETEAF	TRBV5-4	TRBJ1-1
ASSLRLAGEDEQF	TRBV5-1	TRBJ2-1
ASTDPAGAKNIQY	TRBV5-1	TRBJ2-4
SGTAWTGTYYEQY	TRBV29-1	TRBJ2-7
ASSSSDRGNTEAF	TRBV5-4	TRBJ1-1
ASSYSVWD	TRBV6-5	TRBJ1-2
AISEPGNGANEQF	TRBV10-3	TRBJ2-1
AISRDREWYGYT	TRBV10-3	TRBJ1-2
ASSFGPSYEQY	TRBV12-3/TRBV12-4	TRBJ2-7
ASGTGAAGELF	TRBV11-2	TRBJ2-2
ASMRGEHTDTQY	TRBV5-1	TRBJ2-3
ASSLRQEFTEAF	TRBV5-1	TRBJ1-1
ASSLGVSSYNSPLH	TRBV5-1	TRBJ1-6
ASSDPRRQGPEQY	TRBV6-2/TRBV6-3	TRBJ2-7
ASSLEYGSGNTIY	TRBV5-1	TRBJ1-3
AWERDRGTEAF	TRBV30	TRBJ1-1
ASSPTGQGYNEQF	TRBV18	TRBJ2-1
ASSLTSGAQGDTQY	TRBV7-2	TRBJ2-3
ATSRDSEDTQY	TRBV15	TRBJ2-3
ASSLERNTEAF	TRBV7-2	TRBJ1-1
ASSFLSSYEQY	TRBV27	TRBJ2-7
ASGPSWETQY	TRBV2	TRBJ2-5
SALLSSGEGEQF	TRBV20-1	TRBJ2-1
ASSQEDRGETQY	TRBV4-3	TRBJ2-5
ASSPGPPGETQY	TRBV5-1	TRBJ2-5
ASSQRGLSTDTQY	TRBV3-1	TRBJ2-3
ASSQDGTNYEQY	TRBV4-1	TRBJ2-7
ASSQDPPSTSTDTQY	TRBV4-1	TRBJ2-3
ASSLAQETNEQF	TRBV5-1	TRBJ2-1
ASSLGDRVDPDIQY	TRBV5-6	TRBJ2-4
ASKRRASGTDTQY	TRBV6-2/TRBV6-3	TRBJ2-3